This T cell receptor beta chain was identified in a study of blood T cell repertoires in COVID-19. Study as a whole: There were acute and convalescent COVID-19 samples, and they came from the United States, Italy and Spain. The analysed material was cDNA or gDNA that came from T cells, B-cell-depleted T cells, or PBMCs.

This clone appeared once. Per the authors' pipeline: Estimation of nucleated cell counts relied on the amplification of reference gene primers. Method: immunoSEQ multiplex PCR; TCRdb's copy keeps in-frame clones and lacks some. V and J calls plus clone size are reproduced from that table; the DNA served to infer D and trimming. The sample has around 390,000 clones, 87% seen once; the top ten hold around 10%. V trimming: 1 base; J trimming: 6 bases; junction bases outside the gene matches: 9. In germline, CDR1 is SGHAT, CDR2 FQNNGV. This CDR3 spans 17 amino acids. For recovered donors of Cohort 3, there were two negative PCRs, clearance, or symptom resolution.

Sequencing input: PBMCs or T cells enriched from blood (not recorded which). This sequence originates from a woman aged 45-60 years who had recovered from COVID-19. The chain employs TRBV11-2 and TRBJ1-6; 7 bases match TRBD1. The DNA of the CDR3 is TGTGCCAGCAGCTTAGGGTGGGCAGGGGGGATTAATTCACCCCTCCACTTT. Translated, it gives CASSLGWAGGINSPLHF.